Shown below are 28 T cell receptor beta chains from a single sample sequenced in a study of blood T cell repertoires in COVID-19. Profiled with immunoSEQ multiplex PCR; TCRdb holds only in-frame clones, not every one. Altogether about 75,000 clones are present, around 79% being singletons, with the ten largest covering less than 6%. The specimen sequenced was peripheral blood. The receptors here all came from a woman aged 80 or older with active or convalescent COVID-19.

This clone was detected once. V gene TRBV9 combines with J gene TRBJ1-2, with D maybe TRBD1 (6 bases). CDR3 length equals 14 residues. V was clipped by 3 bases and J by 3 bases, with 12 bases between them. Germline values: CDR1 SGDLS, CDR2 YYNGEE. The DNA of the CDR3 is TGTGCCAGCAGCGCAGTAGGGACACACTATGGCTACACCTTC. It codes for CASSAVGTHYGYTF. Supplemented by reference TRBV9 and TRBJ1-2, the full variable domain reads DSGVTQTPKHLITATGQRVTLRCSPRSGDLSVYWYQQSLDQGLQFLIQYYNGEERAKGNILERFSAQQFPDLHSELNLSSLELGDSALYFCASSAVGTHYGYTFGSGTRLTVV.

The chain has TRBV5-1 and TRBJ1-2; TRBD1 agrees at 7 bases. Germline V lookup: CDR1 SGHRS, CDR2 YFSETQ. The junction had 15 bases not matched to a gene; V was cut back by 2 bases and J by 5 bases. This CDR3 comprises 17 residues. The CDR3 is CASSLSPEGALRYGYTF. CDR3 in DNA: TGCGCCAGCAGCTTATCCCCAGAGGGGGCACTACGGTATGGCTACACCTTC.

This rearrangement joins TRBV4-3 to TRBJ2-3; 12 bases map to TRBD2. V shed 0 bases, J shed 4 bases, and the junction held 11 bases outside the gene matches. Germline V gene data show CDR1 as LGHNA and CDR2 as YSLEER. The CDR3 runs to 19 residues. The CDR3 here is CASSQDQGRLAGGPDTQYF. The CDR3 DNA sequence: TGCGCCAGCAGCCAAGATCAGGGAAGGCTAGCGGGGGGGCCAGATACGCAGTATTTT.

The V and J genes are TRBV6-5 and TRBJ2-3, with 14 bases lining up with TRBD2. CDR3 length: 13 residues. Germline V CDR1 and CDR2: MNHEY, SVGAGI. The ends lost 7 bases at V and 9 bases at J; junction bases unmatched: 3. Written as DNA, the CDR3 is TGTGCCAGCACGACTAGCGGGGGGGACACGCAGTATTTT. Protein sequence: CASTTSGGDTQYF.

This clone occurred many times. This chain connects TRBV28 to TRBJ1-1, with 8 bases lining up with TRBD1. Germline V gene sequence: CDR1 MDHEN, CDR2 SYDVKM. Germline trimming cut 6 bases from V and 10 bases from J; bases unmatched to any gene: 7. CDR3 size: 12 residues. CDR3 sequence (DNA): TGTGCCAGCAGGTTGACAGGGGTCGGAGCTTTCTTT. Its translation: CASRLTGVGAFF.

The chain combines TRBV24-1 with TRBJ2-1; no reliable D call. Germline CDR1 and CDR2: KGHDR and SFDVKD. The CDR3 totals 13 residues. Trimming pared 9 bases from V and 0 bases from J, leaving 8 bases between. The CDR3 here is CATAVDSYNEQFF. DNA for the CDR3: TGTGCCACCGCGGTTGACTCCTACAATGAGCAGTTCTTC.

This clone was seen just once. This rearrangement joins TRBV7-6 to TRBJ2-2; D not certain. This CDR3 contains 16 residues. Germline lookup yields CDR1 SGHVS and CDR2 FNYEAQ. V was clipped by 5 bases and J by 1 base, with 14 bases between them. In DNA, the CDR3 is TGTGCCAGCAGCCTCGGAACTACCGGGAACACCGGGGAGCTGTTTTTT. Protein sequence: CASSLGTTGNTGELFF.

The chain couples TRBV7-2 to TRBJ1-1; D possibly corresponds to TRBD1 (6 bases). The CDR3 is made up of 14 amino acids. Germline V gene data show CDR1 as SGHTA and CDR2 as FQGNSA. V gave up 5 bases and J gave up 6 bases, with 16 bases separating them. CDR3 DNA: TGTGCCAGCAGCCCACAGGGTAATACAGCTGAAGCTTTCTTT. Protein sequence: CASSPQGNTAEAFF.

The chain recombines TRBV5-5 with TRBJ2-3; D ambiguous. The CDR3 contains 16 residues. V was pared by 0 bases and J by 0 bases, with 11 bases between. Germline values: CDR1 SGHKS, CDR2 YYEKEE (reference sequence). The CDR3, as DNA: TGTGCCAGCAGCTTGGCCCCCGTGCGCAGCACAGATACGCAGTATTTT. Translated: CASSLAPVRSTDTQYF. The full variable domain, rest sourced from reference TRBV5-5 and TRBJ2-3, is DAGVTQSPTHLIKTRGQQVTLRCSPISGHKSVSWYQQVLGQGPQFIFQYYEKEERGRGNFPDRFSARQFPNYSSELNVNALLLGDSALYLCASSLAPVRSTDTQYFGPGTRLTVL.

This chain uses TRBV12-3 or TRBV12-4 with TRBJ1-2; 7 nucleotides align to TRBD1. CDR3 length: 13 residues. With 6 bases clipped from V and 7 bases from J, the junction kept 8 bases outside the gene matches. The CDR3 here is CASSAGGRLGYTF. The CDR3 DNA reads as TGTGCCAGCAGCGCAGGGGGGCGGCTTGGCTACACCTTC.

The chain recombines TRBV18 with TRBJ2-1, with TRBD1 matching over 9 bases. CDR3 length: 16 amino acids. Per germline, CDR1 KGHSH and CDR2 LQKENI. With 3 bases clipped from V and 8 bases from J, the junction kept 11 bases outside the gene matches. The CDR3 region has the DNA TGTGCCAGCTCACCTCCGGAGACAGGGGGTGGAGATGAGCAGTTCTTC. The encoded protein is CASSPPETGGGDEQFF.

The chain uses TRBV5-5 and TRBJ2-1; the match to TRBD2 covers 10 bases. Germline V gives CDR1 SGHKS, CDR2 YYEKEE (reference sequence). The CDR3 spans 16 residues. J gave up 4 bases and V 4 bases, and 8 bases lay outside the gene matches. The CDR3 sequence is CASSPQSGRGYNEQFF. For the CDR3, the DNA is TGTGCCAGCAGCCCGCAAAGCGGGAGGGGTTACAATGAGCAGTTCTTC.

This clone came up once. The V and J genes are TRBV7-8 and TRBJ2-7; 8 nucleotides agree with TRBD1. This CDR3 comprises 12 residues. Germline lookup yields CDR1 SGHVS and CDR2 FQNEAQ. V lost 5 bases and J lost 10; bases outside the gene matches: 7. In DNA form, the CDR3 reads TGTGCCAGCAGCCACTGGACAGGGCCCCAGTACTTC. Translating gives CASSHWTGPQYF. Looking up the rest from reference TRBV7-8 and TRBJ2-7 gives the full variable domain: GAGVSQSPRYKVAKRGQDVALRCDPISGHVSLFWYQQALGQGPEFLTYFQNEAQLDKSGLPSDRFFAERPEGSVSTLKIQRTQQEDSAVYLCASSHWTGPQYFGPGTRLTVT.

The J gene is TRBJ2-1, the V gene TRBV10-2; D gene uncertain. The CDR3 is 16 amino acids. CDR1 and CDR2 (germline): WSHSY, SAAADI. The V end lost 1 base, the J end lost 4 bases, and 14 bases lay between the germline ends. This chain's CDR3 is CASSELGRLIYNEQFF. Written as DNA, the CDR3 is TGCGCCAGCAGTGAGTTGGGCAGGTTAATTTACAATGAGCAGTTCTTC.

V is TRBV7-2 and J is TRBJ2-1; 7 nucleotides align to TRBD1. The germline V gene has CDR1 SGHTA and CDR2 FQGNSA. V lost 4 bases and J lost 4; bases outside the gene matches: 7. CDR3 length: 15 amino acids. CDR3 DNA: TGTGCCAGCAGCTCAGAGGGACAGTCTTACAATGAGCAGTTCTTC. It is translated as CASSSEGQSYNEQFF.

V gene TRBV27 combines with J gene TRBJ1-2; 8 bases agree with TRBD1. The CDR3 covers 14 residues. Germline values: CDR1 MNHEY, CDR2 SMNVEV (reference sequence). The V gene end was trimmed by 5 bases and the J gene end by 4 bases; junction bases not matched to a gene: 6. The CDR3 spells CASSAQGARYGYTF. CDR3 sequence (DNA): TGTGCCAGCAGTGCCCAGGGGGCCCGCTATGGCTACACCTTC.

The chain has TRBV9 and TRBJ2-3, with 7 bases lining up with TRBD2. Per the germline V gene, CDR1 is SGDLS and CDR2 is YYNGEE. The CDR3 is 17 residues long. The J segment lost 1 base and the V segment lost 4 bases, leaving 12 bases of the junction unmatched. The CDR3 sequence: CASSLHPGAGGTDTQYF. In DNA, the CDR3 is TGTGCCAGCAGCCTCCACCCGGGCGCGGGGGGCACAGATACGCAGTATTTT. Using reference TRBV9 and TRBJ2-3 for the parts outside the CDR3, the full variable domain is DSGVTQTPKHLITATGQRVTLRCSPRSGDLSVYWYQQSLDQGLQFLIQYYNGEERAKGNILERFSAQQFPDLHSELNLSSLELGDSALYFCASSLHPGAGGTDTQYFGPGTRLTVL.

V is TRBV4-3 and J is TRBJ2-5, with 9 positions matching TRBD1. V lost 4 bases to trimming and J lost 5 bases; unmatched junction nucleotides: 17. Germline-derived CDR1 and CDR2 are LGHNA and YSLEER. The CDR3 spans 18 residues. CDR3 nucleotides: TGCGCCAGCAGCCCAAACCCCCCCCGGGACAGGGAAGGGGAGACCCAGTACTTC. Translating it yields CASSPNPPRDREGETQYF.

The J gene is TRBJ2-7, the V gene TRBV7-2; 10 bases agree with TRBD1. The CDR3 has 15 amino acids. From germline, CDR1 is SGHTA and CDR2 FQGNSA. V trimming: 1 base; J trimming: 6 bases; junction bases outside the gene matches: 6. The CDR3: CASSLEGQGWIEQYF. The DNA for the CDR3 is TGTGCCAGCAGCTTAGAGGGACAGGGGTGGATCGAGCAGTACTTC.

This clone occurred a few times. The V call is TRBV10-3, the J call TRBJ1-5; D ambiguous. Germline V lookup: CDR1 ENHRY, CDR2 SYGVKD. The CDR3 is made up of 13 amino acids. V lost 4 bases and J lost 6, with 10 bases in between. The CDR3 sequence is CAISGEPTQPQHF. The CDR3 DNA sequence: TGTGCCATCAGTGGGGAGCCGACTCAGCCCCAGCATTTT.

The V gene is TRBV7-9, the J gene TRBJ1-1, with 8 bases that match TRBD1. CDR1 SEHNR and CDR2 FQNEAQ come from the germline V gene (reference sequence). The V gene end was trimmed by 6 bases and the J gene end by 2 bases; junction bases not matched to a gene: 8. The CDR3 has 15 residues. The CDR3 nucleotides are TGTGCCAGCAGGGTCACAGGGGGACTTAACACTGAAGCTTTCTTT. Its translation: CASRVTGGLNTEAFF.

In its sample, this clone was seen once. V gene TRBV6-1 combines with J gene TRBJ2-6; D might be TRBD1 (6 bases). The CDR3 contains 17 residues. Germline CDR1 is MNHNS and CDR2 is SASEGT. The V end lost 4 bases, the J end lost 0 bases, and 13 bases lay between the germline ends. CDR3 DNA sequence: TGTGCCAGCAGTGCCTGGACAGCCAGCTCTGGGGCCAACGTCCTGACTTTC. It specifies CASSAWTASSGANVLTF.

This chain links TRBV15 with TRBJ1-4; 7 bases fit TRBD1. The CDR3 contains 16 residues. The ends lost 1 base at V and 5 bases at J; junction bases unmatched: 7. Looked up from germline, CDR1 is LNHNV and CDR2 is YYDKDF (reference sequence). CDR3 nucleotides: TGTGCCACCAGCAGAGCAGGGACAGCCGTAAATGAAAAACTGTTTTTT. Amino acids: CATSRAGTAVNEKLFF. The whole variable domain, remainder taken from reference TRBV15 and TRBJ1-4, is DAMVIQNPRYQVTQFGKPVTLSCSQTLNHNVMYWYQQKSSQAPKLLFHYYDKDFNNEADTPDNFQSRRPNTSFCFLDIRSPGLGDTAMYLCATSRAGTAVNEKLFFGSGTQLSVL.

The chain is built from TRBV5-1 and TRBJ2-7; D perhaps matches TRBD1 (6 bases). Trimming pared 4 bases from V and 3 bases from J, leaving 14 bases between. This CDR3 has 14 amino acids. CDR1 is SGHRS and CDR2 is YFSETQ in the germline V gene. The CDR3 is CASSGTTDSYEQYF. In nucleotides, the CDR3 is TGCGCCAGCAGCGGGACAACGGACAGCTACGAGCAGTACTTC.

The chain links TRBV7-2 to TRBJ2-7; 16 bases are a match to TRBD2. This CDR3 spans 15 amino acids. Germline V gene lookup returns CDR1 SGHTA and CDR2 FQGNSA. V shed 3 bases and J 9 bases; nucleotides not matched to a gene: 5. The CDR3 nucleotides are TGTGCCAGCAGCTTGGGACTAGCGGGGGGGTTCAGGCAGTACTTC. It translates to CASSLGLAGGFRQYF.

This chain links TRBV27 with TRBJ1-2; the D gene is possibly TRBD1 (5 bases). Germline CDR1 MNHEY, CDR2 SMNVEV (reference sequence). The CDR3 totals 13 residues. V lost 5 bases, J lost 5 bases, and 12 bases lay in between. CDR3 residues: CASSAWGGYGYTF. CDR3 sequence (DNA): TGTGCCAGCAGTGCGTGGGGGGGATATGGCTACACCTTC.

The chain recombines TRBV7-2 with TRBJ1-1, with D possibly TRBD1 on 5 matching bases. The CDR3 length is 14 residues. Per germline, CDR1 SGHTA and CDR2 FQGNSA. V was pared by 7 bases and J by 2 bases, with 14 bases between. CDR3 protein: CASNLWGGNTEAFF. The CDR3 DNA sequence: TGTGCCAGCAACCTTTGGGGGGGAAACACTGAAGCTTTCTTT.

The chain recombines TRBV6-9 with TRBJ2-5, with 10 positions matching TRBD2. Per germline, CDR1 MNHGY and CDR2 SVAAGI. There are 17 residues in the CDR3. After removal of 2 bases from V and 9 bases from J, the junction contained 15 bases not matched to a gene. CDR3 amino acids: CASSYPLTSGDELSQYF. The CDR3 coding sequence is TGTGCCAGCAGTTATCCCCTCACTAGCGGGGACGAGTTGTCCCAGTACTTC.